One and the same sample provided the 21 T cell receptor beta chains below, sequenced in a study of human T cells and chemical hapten exposure. TCRdb itself ran the RACE reads through MiXCR, one entry per CDR3 protein. This sample has some 380,000 distinct CDR3 sequences; 4.8% occur once, and the top ten carry roughly 2.4%. This sample's time point: patch test 1, 2 weeks after DPC sensitization. Specified treatment: therapeutic diphenylcyclopropenone sensitization with weekly scalp DPC. The specimen comprised whole blood, sampled in connection with sensitization to the hapten diphenylcyclopropenone (DPC). These receptors were obtained from a woman between 50 and 59 years old with alopecia areata. Some clones in this sample may be carry-over from other donors' samples.

The chain has TRBV5-1 and TRBJ2-2; D ambiguous. Deletions cut 3 bases from V and 4 bases from J, with 10 bases between. The CDR3 spans 14 residues. Germline CDR1 and CDR2: SGHRS and YFSETQ. CDR3 in amino acids: CASSSSYPTGELFF. CDR3 DNA: TGCGCCAGCAGCTCATCTTATCCCACCGGGGAGCTGTTTTTT.

The genes are TRBV28 and TRBJ1-2; D gene unclear. From germline, CDR1 is MDHEN and CDR2 SYDVKM. The CDR3 is made up of 14 amino acids. V lost 8 bases to trimming and J lost 4 bases, with 17 bases between them. DNA of the CDR3: TGTGCCAGCCTGGGCTCGTCCGCCTTCTATGGCTACACCTTC. Its translation is CASLGSSAFYGYTF.

The rearrangement uses TRBV6-6 and TRBJ2-7, with D possibly being TRBD1 or TRBD2 (5 bases each). Between the trimmed V and J ends, which lost 8 bases and 6 bases, there was a span of 11 bases. Germline CDR1 reads MNHNY; CDR2 reads SVGAGI (reference sequence). This CDR3 contains 11 residues. Here the CDR3 DNA reads TGTGCCAGCTCAGGGACGCGCGAGCAGTACTTC. Translating gives CASSGTREQYF.

This clonotype was seen ten or more times. The rearrangement uses TRBV24-1 and TRBJ1-5; TRBD1 matches at 7 bases. Losses at the gene ends were 10 bases for V and 0 bases for J; bases not matched to a gene: 14. CDR3 length: 17 amino acids. Germline V gene lookup returns CDR1 KGHDR and CDR2 SFDVKD. CDR3 amino acids: CATPTGTEENSNQPQHF. CDR3 sequence (DNA): TGTGCCACTCCCACCGGGACAGAAGAAAATAGCAATCAGCCCCAGCATTTT.

This clonotype was counted many times. The V gene is TRBV7-2, the J gene TRBJ2-3; 9 bases line up with TRBD2. V gave up 5 bases and J gave up 5 bases; unmatched junction bases: 8. In germline, CDR1 is SGHTA, CDR2 FQGNSA. This CDR3 has 15 amino acids. The CDR3: CASSALAGPQDTQYF. As DNA, the CDR3 is TGTGCCAGCAGCGCGCTAGCGGGACCACAAGATACGCAGTATTTT.

This clonotype came up many times. V is TRBV12-3 or TRBV12-4 and J is TRBJ1-5, with 7 bases lining up with TRBD1. Trimming cost V 6 bases and J 0 bases; bases outside gene matches: 11. CDR3 length equals 17 residues. The CDR3 protein is CASRSGTDMYSNQPQHF. The DNA of the CDR3 is TGTGCCAGCAGATCCGGGACAGATATGTATAGCAATCAGCCCCAGCATTTT.

The chain uses TRBV20-1 and TRBJ1-5; D might be TRBD1 (5 bases). The CDR3 extends over 15 amino acids. The germline gives CDR1 DFQATT, CDR2 SNEGSKA (reference sequence). Trimming removed 3 bases at V and 3 bases at J, with 15 bases between. The CDR3 nucleotides read TGCAGTGCTAGGGGAGGGCGCGGGACCAATCAGCCCCAGCATTTT. It yields the protein CSARGGRGTNQPQHF.

This clonotype showed up many times. The chain couples TRBV20-1 to TRBJ1-2; 10 bases agree with TRBD1. CDR3 length: 15 amino acids. With 5 bases clipped from V and 7 bases from J, the junction kept 13 bases outside the gene matches. Germline-derived CDR1 and CDR2 are DFQATT and SNEGSKA (reference sequence). The CDR3 bases are TGCAGTGCTCAGGACAGGGGGGAAGCTACTTCTGGCTACACCTTC. Its protein is CSAQDRGEATSGYTF.

The chain links TRBV6-1 to TRBJ2-7, with D possibly TRBD2 on 6 matching bases. The CDR3 extends over 13 amino acids. CDR1 MNHNS and CDR2 SASEGT come from the germline V gene. V lost 5 bases to trimming and J lost 6 bases, with 14 bases between them. CDR3 DNA: TGTGCCAGCAGTTCCGTTGGGGGGTTCGAGCAGTACTTC. Protein product: CASSSVGGFEQYF.

This clonotype was seen repeatedly, ten times or more. J is TRBJ2-3 and V is TRBV9, with 8 bases matching TRBD2. CDR3 size: 14 residues. The V segment lost 6 bases and the J segment 6 bases; nucleotides outside the gene matches: 9. Per germline, CDR1 SGDLS and CDR2 YYNGEE. The CDR3 sequence is CASMTGGTSDTQYF. DNA for the CDR3: TGTGCCAGCATGACGGGGGGGACCAGTGATACGCAGTATTTT. The full variable domain, in which reference TRBV9 and TRBJ2-3 provide the parts outside the CDR3, is DSGVTQTPKHLITATGQRVTLRCSPRSGDLSVYWYQQSLDQGLQFLIQYYNGEERAKGNILERFSAQQFPDLHSELNLSSLELGDSALYFCASMTGGTSDTQYFGPGTRLTVL.

This clonotype was picked up many times. This chain joins TRBV21-1 and TRBJ2-7. TRBV21-1 is described as a pseudogene. The CDR3 is made up of 11 amino acids. CDR3 sequence (DNA): TGTGCCAGCCGGGGTCACTACGAGCAGTACTTC. It codes for CASRGHYEQYF.

Ten or more counts support this clonotype. This sequence joins TRBV28 and TRBJ1-2; the match to TRBD1 covers 9 bases. V was pared by 3 bases and J by 3 bases, with 11 bases of the junction left unmatched. Germline-derived CDR1 and CDR2 are MDHEN and SYDVKM. This CDR3 region has 17 residues. CDR3 sequence: CASSFHTGGDTDYGYTF. CDR3 sequence (DNA): TGTGCCAGCAGTTTCCATACAGGGGGCGATACGGACTATGGCTACACCTTC.

This clonotype showed up just a few times. The chain uses TRBV28 and TRBJ2-2; possible D gene TRBD1, 6 bases. Germline assignment: CDR1 MDHEN and CDR2 SYDVKM. The length of the CDR3 is 15 residues. With 4 bases removed from V and 1 base from J, the gap between germline ends came to 10 bases. The CDR3 coding sequence is TGTGCCAGCAGTTATTGGGGGCTGAACACCGGGGAGCTGTTTTTT. Its protein product is CASSYWGLNTGELFF.

The chain links TRBV6-4 to TRBJ2-2; D gene ambiguous. CDR1 MRHNA and CDR2 SNTAGT come from the germline V gene. V lost 6 bases, J lost 1 base, and 9 bases lay in between. This CDR3 is built from 14 residues. CDR3 in amino acids: CASRSEMNTGELFF. CDR3 sequence (DNA): TGTGCCAGCAGAAGTGAAATGAACACCGGGGAGCTGTTTTTT.

In this sample, this clonotype turned up many times. V gene TRBV28 combines with J gene TRBJ2-1, with 9 nucleotides matching TRBD2. V dropped 8 bases and J dropped 6; count of bases not matched to a gene: 11. The germline CDR1 and CDR2 sequences are MDHEN and SYDVKM. CDR3 size: 15 residues. This chain's CDR3 is CASRTKTTSGNEQFF. The CDR3 DNA reads TGTGCCAGCCGAACAAAAACGACTAGCGGCAATGAGCAGTTCTTC.

This clonotype was observed many times. V and J are TRBV2 and TRBJ2-7; weak D call: TRBD2 (5 bases). The V end was cut by 0 bases, the J end by 7 bases, with 16 bases between. The germline V gene has CDR1 SNHLY and CDR2 FYNNEI. This CDR3 spans 15 amino acids. CDR3 residues: CASSEARGPGGEQYF. In DNA form, the CDR3 reads TGTGCCAGCAGTGAAGCGCGAGGACCTGGAGGAGAGCAGTACTTC.

The sample holds many counts of this clonotype. This rearrangement joins TRBV6-1 to TRBJ1-2; TRBD1 aligns across 10 bases. Germline assignment: CDR1 MNHNS and CDR2 SASEGT. V was clipped by 4 bases and J by 4 bases; unmatched bases: 3. This CDR3 is built from 14 residues. The CDR3 DNA is TGTGCCAGCAGTGGTGGGACAGGGGCCTATGGCTACACCTTC. This sequence encodes CASSGGTGAYGYTF.

This clonotype was found a few times. The genes are TRBV20-1 and TRBJ1-6; D unresolved. V was clipped by 0 bases and J by 6 bases, with 3 bases between them. The V gene's germline CDR1 is DFQATT and CDR2 SNEGSKA (reference sequence). CDR3 length equals 12 residues. For the CDR3, the DNA is TGCAGTGCTAGAGAGGCTAATTCACCCCTCCACTTT. This translates into CSAREANSPLHF.

This clonotype was counted many times. The chain links TRBV28 to TRBJ2-3; 9 nucleotides agree with TRBD2. This CDR3 spans 16 amino acids. Germline lookup yields CDR1 MDHEN and CDR2 SYDVKM. After removal of 3 bases from V and 4 bases from J, the junction contained 8 bases not matched to a gene. CDR3 sequence reads: CASSLDSGRNSDTQYF. CDR3 DNA: TGTGCCAGCAGTTTGGACAGCGGGAGGAACTCAGATACGCAGTATTTT.

This clonotype was counted ten times or more. The CDR3 DNA sequence: TGCAGCGTTGAGCTAGCGGGAGCCAATGAGCAGTTCTTC. Translation: CSVELAGANEQFF. The rearrangement uses TRBV29-1 and TRBJ2-1; the match to TRBD2 covers 10 bases. The CDR3 is made up of 13 amino acids. With V trimmed by 3 bases and J by 6 bases, 2 bases remained unmatched. Germline V gene data show CDR1 as SQVTM and CDR2 as ANQGSEA.

This clonotype showed up many times. The rearrangement links TRBV6-5 to TRBJ1-6, with TRBD1 matching over 7 bases. The CDR3 length is 15 residues. Germline values: CDR1 MNHEY, CDR2 SVGAGI. V shed 6 bases, J shed 10 bases, and the junction held 12 bases outside the gene matches. DNA for the CDR3: TGTGCCAGCAGGTCCCAGGGGGTCCCCCTCTCACCCCTCCACTTT. Its translation is CASRSQGVPLSPLHF.